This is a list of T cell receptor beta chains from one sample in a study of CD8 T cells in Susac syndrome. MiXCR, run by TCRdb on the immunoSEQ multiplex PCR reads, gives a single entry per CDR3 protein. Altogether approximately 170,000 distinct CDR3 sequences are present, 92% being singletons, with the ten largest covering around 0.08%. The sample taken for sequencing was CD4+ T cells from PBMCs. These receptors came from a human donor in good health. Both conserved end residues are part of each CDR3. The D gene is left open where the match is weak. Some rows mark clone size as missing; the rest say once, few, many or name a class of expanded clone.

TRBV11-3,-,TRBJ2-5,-,CASSLWPEEETQYF,TGTGCCAGCAGCTTATGGCCAGAAGAAGAGACCCAGTACTTC
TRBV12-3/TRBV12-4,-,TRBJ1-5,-,CASSPTEYSNQPQHF,TGTGCCAGCAGCCCTACAGAGTATAGCAATCAGCCCCAGCATTTT
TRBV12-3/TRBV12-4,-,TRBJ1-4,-,CASSARDQHPEKLFF,TGTGCCAGCAGTGCCCGGGACCAACACCCAGAAAAACTGTTTTTT
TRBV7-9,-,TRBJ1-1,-,CASSTRREAEAFF,TGTGCCAGCAGCACCCGACGGGAGGCTGAAGCTTTCTTT
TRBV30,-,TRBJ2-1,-,CAWNGRRSYNEQFF,TGTGCCTGGAATGGGCGGAGATCCTACAATGAGCAGTTCTTC
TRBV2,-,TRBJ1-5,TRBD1,CASSPDRNQPQHF,TGTGCCAGCAGTCCGGACAGGAATCAGCCCCAGCATTTT
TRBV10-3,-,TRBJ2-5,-,CAISGGLVETQYF,TGTGCCATCAGTGGTGGACTGGTTGAAACCCAGTACTTC
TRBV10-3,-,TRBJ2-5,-,CAISESALETQYF,TGTGCCATCAGTGAGTCGGCGCTTGAGACCCAGTACTTC
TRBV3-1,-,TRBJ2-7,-,CASSQVGVNYEQYF,TGTGCCAGCAGCCAAGTTGGGGTGAACTACGAGCAGTACTTC
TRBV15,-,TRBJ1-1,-,CATSRVTGPGEAFF,TGTGCCACCAGCAGAGTGACAGGCCCGGGTGAAGCTTTCTTT
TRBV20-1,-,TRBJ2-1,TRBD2,CSARSQAGAYYNEQFF,TGCAGTGCTAGGTCCCAAGCGGGGGCCTATTACAATGAGCAGTTCTTC
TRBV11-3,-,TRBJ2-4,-,CASSLCFVRDNAKNIQYF,TGTGCCAGCAGCTTATGTTTCGTGCGGGATAACGCCAAAAACATTCAGTACTTC
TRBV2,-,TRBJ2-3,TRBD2,CASLSGRRSDTQYF,TGTGCCAGCCTCAGCGGGAGGCGATCAGATACGCAGTATTTT
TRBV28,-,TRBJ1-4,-,CASSPGTYEKLFF,TGTGCCAGCAGTCCCGGGACTTATGAAAAACTGTTTTTT
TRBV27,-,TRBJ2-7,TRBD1,CASRKTGGLYEQYF,TGTGCCAGCAGAAAGACAGGGGGCCTTTACGAGCAGTACTTC
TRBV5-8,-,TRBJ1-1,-,CASSFAPRGMRAFF,TGTGCCAGCAGCTTCGCCCCCCGAGGGATGAGGGCTTTCTTT
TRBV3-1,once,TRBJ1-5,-,CASSQEGSVQPQHF,TGTGCCAGCAGCCAAGAGGGAAGCGTCCAGCCCCAGCATTTT
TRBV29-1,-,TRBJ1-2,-,CSVEQAQNYGYTF,TGCAGCGTTGAACAGGCTCAGAACTATGGCTACACCTTC
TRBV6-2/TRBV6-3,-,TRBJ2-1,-,CASSYSNREDEQFF,TGTGCCAGCAGTTACTCGAACAGGGAGGATGAGCAGTTCTTC
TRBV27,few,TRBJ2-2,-,CASSPPGTGELFF,TGTGCCAGTAGTCCCCCGGGCACCGGGGAGCTGTTTTTT
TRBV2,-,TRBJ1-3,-,CASRAANSGNTIYF,TGTGCCAGCAGGGCAGCCAACTCTGGAAACACCATATATTTT
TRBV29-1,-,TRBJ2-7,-,CSVEKGRYEQYF,TGCAGCGTTGAGAAGGGCCGGTACGAGCAGTACTTC
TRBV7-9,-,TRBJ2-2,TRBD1,CASSPTGGSVFF,TGTGCCAGCAGCCCGACAGGGGGGTCGGTGTTTTTT
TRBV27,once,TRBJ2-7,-,CASSFTSVRASYEQYF,TGTGCCAGCAGTTTCACCTCGGTCAGGGCATCCTACGAGCAGTACTTC
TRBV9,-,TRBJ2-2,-,CASSLRHSGNTGELFF,TGTGCCAGCAGCTTACGACATTCAGGAAACACCGGGGAGCTGTTTTTT
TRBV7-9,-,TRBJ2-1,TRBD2,CASSLWAGGPVNEQFF,TGTGCCAGCAGCTTATGGGCGGGAGGGCCAGTCAATGAGCAGTTCTTC
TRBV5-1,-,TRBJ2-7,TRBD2,CASSQTGTSYYEQYF,TGCGCCAGCAGTCAAACCGGGACTAGCTACTACGAGCAGTACTTC
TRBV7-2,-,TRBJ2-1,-,CASSLEGVSSNEQFF,TGTGCCAGCAGCTTAGAGGGGGTGAGCAGCAATGAGCAGTTCTTC
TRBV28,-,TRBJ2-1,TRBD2,CASSLPTSGRMGEQFF,TGTGCCAGCAGTTTACCGACTAGCGGGAGGATGGGTGAGCAGTTCTTC
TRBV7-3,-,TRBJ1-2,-,CASSPDTNYGYTF,TGTGCCAGCAGCCCGGATACAAACTATGGCTACACCTTC
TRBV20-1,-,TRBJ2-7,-,CSARLGVEQYF,TGCAGTGCTAGATTGGGAGTCGAGCAGTACTTC